These 28 T cell receptor beta chains were sequenced from one sample in a study of response to subunit inactivated influenza vaccine. One entry per CDR3 protein, called by TCRdb with MiXCR from the RT-PCR reads. The table records approximately 680,000 distinct CDR3 sequences, roughly 14% of them present only once. The specimen was PBMCs from blood, collected 12 days after vaccination. The receptor source for this set is a man aged 50-60 years who received an inactivated influenza vaccine.

The chain employs TRBV5-5 and TRBJ2-7; 7 bases match TRBD1. The germline V gene has CDR1 SGHKS and CDR2 YYEKEE (reference sequence). Trimming at V came to 0 bases and at J to 0 bases, leaving 6 bases not matched to a gene. The CDR3 spans 16 residues. DNA of the CDR3: TGTGCCAGCAGCTTGGAGGGGGCGGTGAGCTCCTACGAGCAGTACTTC. It codes for CASSLEGAVSSYEQYF.

This clonotype occurred many times. This chain links TRBV5-5 with TRBJ2-1; D might be TRBD1 (5 bases). The V and J ends lost 5 bases and 1 base respectively, with 13 bases between them. The CDR3 is 15 residues long. Looked up from germline, CDR1 is SGHKS and CDR2 is YYEKEE (reference sequence). The CDR3 DNA reads as TGTGCCAGCAGTTCAGGGCCGCAATCCTACAATGAGCAGTTCTTC. It specifies CASSSGPQSYNEQFF.

V gene TRBV7-6 combines with J gene TRBJ2-3; maybe TRBD2 (5 bases). Germline V gives CDR1 SGHVS, CDR2 FNYEAQ. The germline V and J ends were trimmed by 5 bases and 5 bases, with 17 bases remaining between them. The CDR3 totals 15 residues. CDR3 in amino acids: CASSQQLGDEDTQYF. CDR3 sequence (DNA): TGTGCCAGCAGCCAGCAACTAGGTGACGAAGATACGCAGTATTTT.

To note about this clonotype: A junction boundary mismatches the germline segment, possibly from a read error. The chain's CDR3 is CPSSSINRGYEQYF. As DNA, the CDR3 is TGTCCCAGCAGTTCAATTAACAGGGGCTACGAGCAGTACTTC. The chain employs TRBV28 and TRBJ2-7; the match to TRBD1 covers 7 bases. This CDR3 is built from 14 residues. Germline loops: CDR1 MDHEN, CDR2 SYDVKM.

As regards this clonotype: At one of its ends the junction is not consistent with the germline gene, which may arise from a read error. V and J are TRBV7-9 and TRBJ2-7, with 11 positions matching TRBD2. This CDR3 is 15 amino acids long. Germline V lookup: CDR1 SEHNR, CDR2 FQNEAQ (reference sequence). The chain's CDR3 is CVSSLTSGSSYEQYF. The CDR3, as DNA: TGTGTCAGCAGCTTAACTAGCGGGAGTTCCTACGAGCAGTACTTC.

This clonotype was observed a few times. The V call is TRBV9, the J call TRBJ1-1, with TRBD1 matching 9 bases. The CDR3 is 15 residues long. The germline gives CDR1 SGDLS, CDR2 YYNGEE. The V and J ends lost 3 bases and 6 bases, in that order; junction bases with no gene match: 9. DNA for the CDR3: TGTGCCAGCAGCGAACAGGGGGCGCCTAACGCTGAAGCTTTCTTT. Its translation is CASSEQGAPNAEAFF.

This clonotype was observed a handful of times. This rearrangement joins TRBV15 to TRBJ2-5; tentative D call: TRBD2 (6 bases). Germline V gene data show CDR1 as LNHNV and CDR2 as YYDKDF (reference sequence). The CDR3 is 12 amino acids. The V end was cut by 3 bases, the J end by 9 bases, with 11 bases between. The CDR3 is CATSSWAGPQYF. The CDR3 coding sequence is TGTGCCACCAGCAGTTGGGCGGGACCCCAGTACTTC.

The V call is TRBV11-2, the J call TRBJ2-2, with unresolved D. The CDR3 sequence is 13 residues long. The ends were cut back, 5 bases at V and 3 bases at J, with 7 bases in the middle. Germline CDR1 reads SGHAT; CDR2 reads FQNNGV. CDR3 nucleotide sequence: TGTGCCAGCAGCCCACAGTACACCGGGGAGCTGTTTTTT. Translating it yields CASSPQYTGELFF.

This clonotype was detected many times. This chain joins TRBV29-1 and TRBJ2-1, with 10 bases that match TRBD1. V gave up 2 bases and J gave up 5 bases; unmatched junction bases: 3. This CDR3 region has 14 residues. Per germline, CDR1 SQVTM and CDR2 ANQGSEA. CDR3 protein: CSVESDRGDNEQFF. The CDR3 nucleotides read TGCAGCGTTGAATCGGACAGGGGGGACAATGAGCAGTTCTTC.

The chain employs TRBV20-1 and TRBJ2-7, with D possibly matching TRBD2 (5 bases). This CDR3 has 11 amino acids. The germline V gene encodes CDR1 DFQATT and CDR2 SNEGSKA (reference sequence). V was trimmed by 4 bases and J by 6 bases, leaving 10 bases between them. Written as DNA, the CDR3 is TGCAGTGCTACGGAGGCGCGCGAGCAGTACTTC. Its protein is CSATEAREQYF.

In this sample, this clonotype turned up a few times. The chain joins TRBV5-1 to TRBJ2-3; D gene ambiguous. The CDR3 consists of 15 residues. Trimming stripped 1 base from V and 5 bases from J, with 14 bases between. Germline lookup yields CDR1 SGHRS and CDR2 YFSETQ. As DNA, the CDR3 is TGCGCCAGCAGCTTGAGGCCTAGTGATATAGATACGCAGTATTTT. Translation gives CASSLRPSDIDTQYF. The variable domain in full, completed from reference TRBV5-1 and TRBJ2-3, reads KAGVTQTPRYLIKTRGQQVTLSCSPISGHRSVSWYQQTPGQGLQFLFEYFSETQRNKGNFPGRFSGRQFSNSRSEMNVSTLELGDSALYLCASSLRPSDIDTQYFGPGTRLTVL.

This clonotype was detected only a few times. The chain couples TRBV7-9 to TRBJ2-1; D may be TRBD1 or TRBD2 (5 bases each). Germline CDR1 SEHNR, CDR2 FQNEAQ (reference sequence). The V and J ends lost 7 bases and 6 bases respectively, with 13 bases between them. The length of the CDR3 is 13 residues. The DNA of the CDR3 is TGTGCCAGCACCCCGACGGGGCGCAATGAGCAGTTCTTC. Protein: CASTPTGRNEQFF.

The sample holds a few counts of this clonotype. This rearrangement joins TRBV15 to TRBJ1-5; 12 nucleotides match TRBD1. The V gene's germline CDR1 is LNHNV and CDR2 YYDKDF (reference sequence). The J segment lost 2 bases and the V segment lost 3 bases, leaving 2 bases of the junction unmatched. The CDR3 spans 16 residues. The CDR3 DNA reads as TGTGCCACCAGCAGGGGACAGGGGGCCGGCAATCAGCCCCAGCATTTT. Translating it yields CATSRGQGAGNQPQHF. Full variable domain (missing parts from reference TRBV15 and TRBJ1-5): DAMVIQNPRYQVTQFGKPVTLSCSQTLNHNVMYWYQQKSSQAPKLLFHYYDKDFNNEADTPDNFQSRRPNTSFCFLDIRSPGLGDTAMYLCATSRGQGAGNQPQHFGDGTRLSIL.

Only a few counts were recorded for this clonotype. This sequence joins TRBV29-1 and TRBJ2-1; D possibly corresponds to TRBD2 (5 bases). The CDR3 spans 13 residues. The V gene lost 4 bases and the J gene lost 6 bases, with 13 bases spanning the gap. Germline V gene sequence: CDR1 SQVTM, CDR2 ANQGSEA. The CDR3 DNA is TGCAGCGTTGCATGGAGAGGGTCCAATGAGCAGTTCTTC. Its protein product is CSVAWRGSNEQFF.

The chain combines TRBV24-1 with TRBJ2-6, with TRBD2 identical over 9 bases. Germline CDR1 is KGHDR and CDR2 is SFDVKD. V dropped 2 bases and J dropped 2; count of bases not matched to a gene: 6. There are 18 residues in the CDR3. CDR3 DNA sequence: TGTGCCACCAGTGATTCTAGCGGGGTGTACCCTGGGGCCAACGTCCTGACTTTC. This codes for CATSDSSGVYPGANVLTF.

The chain combines TRBV11-1 with TRBJ2-1, with 10 bases that match TRBD2. The V and J ends lost 4 bases and 0 bases, in that order; junction bases with no gene match: 9. Germline CDR1 SGHAT, CDR2 FQDESV (reference sequence). This CDR3 has 18 residues. As DNA, the CDR3 is TGTGCCAGCAGCTCAATTAGCGGGAGGCCCTACTCCTACAATGAGCAGTTCTTC. Amino acids: CASSSISGRPYSYNEQFF.

The chain is built from TRBV12-3 or TRBV12-4 and TRBJ2-2; 14 bases line up with TRBD2. The CDR3 has 16 residues. The V and J ends lost 4 bases and 6 bases, in that order; junction bases with no gene match: 4. CDR3 coding DNA: TGTGCCAGCAGTTCCCCGGGACTAGCGGGGGCCGGGGAGCTGTTTTTT. Its protein is CASSSPGLAGAGELFF.

This clonotype turned up a few times. Relative to the germline gene, one junction end is altered; a read error may explain this. The chain is built from TRBV28 and TRBJ1-1, with a tentative D call TRBD1 (5 bases). The germline V gene encodes CDR1 MDHEN and CDR2 SYDVKM. This CDR3 has 10 amino acids. In DNA, the CDR3 is TGTGCCAGCAGCCCGCGCCTGGAGGGGTTT. Translation: CASSPRLEGF.

A few counts support this clonotype. This chain joins TRBV12-3 or TRBV12-4 and TRBJ2-1; 10 positions match TRBD2. Trimming removed 4 bases from V and 6 bases from J; junction bases left unmatched: 6. The CDR3 is 15 residues long. CDR3 sequence: CASSSVLAGGNEQFF. In DNA form, the CDR3 reads TGTGCCAGCAGTTCCGTTTTAGCGGGAGGCAATGAGCAGTTCTTC.

This clonotype has just a few counts. V usage is TRBV20-1 and J usage is TRBJ2-2; 9 nucleotides agree with TRBD1. The V gene end was trimmed by 0 bases and the J gene end by 6 bases; junction bases not matched to a gene: 5. The germline gives CDR1 DFQATT, CDR2 SNEGSKA (reference sequence). The CDR3 has 15 amino acids. The CDR3 loop is CSARETGGSAGELFF. CDR3 nucleotides: TGCAGTGCTAGAGAAACAGGGGGCTCGGCCGGGGAGCTGTTTTTT.

This clonotype showed up many times. CDR3 amino acids: CASSLGTSGGETQYF. The CDR3, as DNA: TGTGCCAGCAGCCTTGGGACTAGCGGCGGGGAGACCCAGTACTTC. The rearrangement joins TRBV3-1 to TRBJ2-5, with 11 bases fitting TRBD2. The CDR3 sequence is 15 residues long. Germline lookup yields CDR1 LGHDT and CDR2 YNNKEL (reference sequence). Trimming removed 4 bases from V and 5 bases from J; junction bases left unmatched: 6.

This clonotype has only a few counts. V is TRBV19 and J is TRBJ2-3, with TRBD2 matching 10 bases. Losses at the gene ends were 6 bases for V and 2 bases for J; bases not matched to a gene: 5. Germline assignment: CDR1 LNHDA and CDR2 SQIVND (reference sequence). The CDR3 is made up of 15 amino acids. The CDR3 loop is CASRSGGASTDTQYF. The CDR3 DNA reads as TGTGCCAGTAGAAGCGGGGGGGCATCCACAGATACGCAGTATTTT.

The sample holds many counts of this clonotype. The rearrangement uses TRBV3-1 and TRBJ2-1; D unclear. In germline, CDR1 is LGHDT, CDR2 YNNKEL (reference sequence). This CDR3 is built from 11 residues. Trimming left V 1 base short and J 10 bases short, with 5 bases between. The CDR3, as DNA: TGTGCCAGCAGCCAAGTTAGGGAGCAGTTCTTC. Residues: CASSQVREQFF.

The rearrangement joins TRBV12-3 or TRBV12-4 to TRBJ1-3, with D unresolved. Trimming cost V 2 bases and J 0 bases, with 5 bases left between them. The CDR3 spans 14 residues. For the CDR3, the DNA is TGTGCCAGCAGTTTACGGATCTCTGGAAACACCATATATTTT. Amino acids: CASSLRISGNTIYF.

This clonotype was counted only a few times. The V gene is TRBV9, the J gene TRBJ1-4, with no clear D. This CDR3 comprises 15 residues. The V and J ends lost 4 bases and 7 bases respectively, with 17 bases between them. The germline V gene encodes CDR1 SGDLS and CDR2 YYNGEE. The CDR3 region is CASSPRAARVEKLFF. DNA for the CDR3: TGTGCCAGCAGCCCCCGGGCCGCTCGGGTTGAAAAACTGTTTTTT.

This chain uses TRBV12-3 or TRBV12-4 with TRBJ1-2; D is uncertain. V was clipped by 5 bases and J by 0 bases, with 10 bases between them. This CDR3 has 14 amino acids. Here the CDR3 reads CASSPTGPNYGYTF. CDR3 in DNA: TGTGCCAGCAGTCCCACGGGCCCTAACTATGGCTACACCTTC.

This clonotype was detected ten times or more. V is TRBV12-3 or TRBV12-4 and J is TRBJ2-1; TRBD1 agrees at 8 bases. This CDR3 comprises 15 residues. V gave up 6 bases and J gave up 6 bases; unmatched junction bases: 10. CDR3 sequence (DNA): TGTGCCAGCAGCCCTCGGACAGGGCATGTCAATGAGCAGTTCTTC. This gives the protein CASSPRTGHVNEQFF.

The chain is built from TRBV4-1 and TRBJ1-2; a possible D gene is TRBD1 (6 bases). V lost 4 bases and J 1 base, leaving 10 bases between the germline ends. The CDR3 is 14 residues long. Germline V gene data show CDR1 as MGHRA and CDR2 as YSYEKL. For the CDR3, the DNA is TGCGCCAGCAGCCCGGGACAAGATAACTATGGCTACACCTTC. It is translated as CASSPGQDNYGYTF.